The entry that follows covers one TCR beta chain sequence. The data are from a study of blood T cell repertoires in COVID-19. Looking at the study overall: Samples representing acute and convalescent COVID-19 were sourced from the United States, Italy and Spain. PBMCs, B-cell-depleted T cells, or T cells were the source of the cDNA or gDNA that made up the material.

In the authors' methods: Nucleated cell number was recorded as an estimate derived from reference gene primer amplification. The method was immunoSEQ multiplex PCR; TCRdb's version includes in-frame clones alone and lacks a portion of them. For V, J and clone size, that table is used; D and trimming come from the DNA. This table holds some 200,000 clones, 82% found once. The CDR3 loop spans 15 amino acids. The germline V gene has CDR1 SGHNT and CDR2 YYREEE (reference sequence). V gave up 4 bases and J gave up 5 bases; unmatched junction bases: 5. The sequence was obtained from a woman in her 70s with COVID-19, enrolled during active disease. This chain connects TRBV5-4 to TRBJ1-4; 10 positions agree with TRBD1. The material sequenced was peripheral blood. CDR3 sequence (DNA): TGTGCCAGCAGCGTTGTGGGACAGGGGAATGAAAAACTGTTTTTT. Translation gives CASSVVGQGNEKLFF.